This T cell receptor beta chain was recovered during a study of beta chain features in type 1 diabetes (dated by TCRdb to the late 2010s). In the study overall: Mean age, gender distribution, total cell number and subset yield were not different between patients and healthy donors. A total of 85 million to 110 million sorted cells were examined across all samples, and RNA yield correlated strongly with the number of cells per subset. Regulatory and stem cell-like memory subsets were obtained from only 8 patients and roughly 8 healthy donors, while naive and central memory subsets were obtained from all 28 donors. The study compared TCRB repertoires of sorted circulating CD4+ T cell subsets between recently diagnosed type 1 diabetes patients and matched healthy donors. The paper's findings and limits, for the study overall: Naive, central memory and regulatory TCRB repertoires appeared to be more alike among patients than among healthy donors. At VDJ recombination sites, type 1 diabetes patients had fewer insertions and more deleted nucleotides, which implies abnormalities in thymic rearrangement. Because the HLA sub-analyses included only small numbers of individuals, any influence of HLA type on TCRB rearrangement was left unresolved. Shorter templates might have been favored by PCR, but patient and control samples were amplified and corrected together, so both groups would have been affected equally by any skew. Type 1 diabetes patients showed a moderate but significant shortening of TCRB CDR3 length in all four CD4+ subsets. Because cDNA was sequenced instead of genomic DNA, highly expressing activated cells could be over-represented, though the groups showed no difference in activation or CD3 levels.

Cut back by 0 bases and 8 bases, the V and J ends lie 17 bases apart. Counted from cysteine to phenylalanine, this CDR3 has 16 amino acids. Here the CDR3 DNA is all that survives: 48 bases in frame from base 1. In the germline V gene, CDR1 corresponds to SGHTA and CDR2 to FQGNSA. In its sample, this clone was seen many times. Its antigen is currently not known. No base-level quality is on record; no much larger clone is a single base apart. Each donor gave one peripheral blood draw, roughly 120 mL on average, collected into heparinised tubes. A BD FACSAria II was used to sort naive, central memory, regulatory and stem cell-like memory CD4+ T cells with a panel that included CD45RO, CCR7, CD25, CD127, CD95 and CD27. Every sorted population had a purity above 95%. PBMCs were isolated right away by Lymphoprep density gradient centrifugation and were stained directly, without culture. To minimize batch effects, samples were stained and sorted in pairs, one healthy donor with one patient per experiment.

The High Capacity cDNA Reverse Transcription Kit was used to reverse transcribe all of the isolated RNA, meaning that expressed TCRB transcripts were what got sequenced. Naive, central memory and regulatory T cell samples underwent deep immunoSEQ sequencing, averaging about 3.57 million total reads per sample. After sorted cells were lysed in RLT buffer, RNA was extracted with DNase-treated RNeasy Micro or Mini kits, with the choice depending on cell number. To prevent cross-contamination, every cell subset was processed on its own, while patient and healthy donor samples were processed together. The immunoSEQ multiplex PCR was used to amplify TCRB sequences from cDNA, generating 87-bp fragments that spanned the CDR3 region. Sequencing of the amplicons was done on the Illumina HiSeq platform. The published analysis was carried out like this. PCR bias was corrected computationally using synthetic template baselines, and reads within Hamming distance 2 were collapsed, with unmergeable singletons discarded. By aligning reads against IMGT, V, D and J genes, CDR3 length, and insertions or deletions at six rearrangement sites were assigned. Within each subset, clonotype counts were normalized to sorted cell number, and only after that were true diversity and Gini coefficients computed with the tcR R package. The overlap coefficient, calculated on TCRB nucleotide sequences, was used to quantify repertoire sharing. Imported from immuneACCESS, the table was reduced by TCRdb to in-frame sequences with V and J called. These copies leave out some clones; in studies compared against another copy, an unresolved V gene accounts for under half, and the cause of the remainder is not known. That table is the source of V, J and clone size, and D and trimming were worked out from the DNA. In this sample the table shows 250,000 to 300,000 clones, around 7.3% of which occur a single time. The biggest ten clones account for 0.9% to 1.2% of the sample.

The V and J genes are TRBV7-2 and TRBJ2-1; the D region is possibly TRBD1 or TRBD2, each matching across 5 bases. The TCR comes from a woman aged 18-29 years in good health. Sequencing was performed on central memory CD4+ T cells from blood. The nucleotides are TGTGCCAGCAGCTTAGCGGGGCAGGGAGTGATCCATGAGCAGTTCTTC. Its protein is CASSLAGQGVIHEQFF. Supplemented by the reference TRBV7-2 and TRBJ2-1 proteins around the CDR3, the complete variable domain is GAGVSQSPSNKVTEKGKDVELRCDPISGHTALYWYRQSLGQGLEFLIYFQGNSAPDKSGLPSDRFSAERTGGSVSTLTIQRTQQEDSAVYLCASSLAGQGVIHEQFFGPGTRLTVL.